The count of the clone carrying this T cell receptor (beta chain) is one. The assay was immunoSEQ multiplex PCR, and TCRdb's table has in-frame clones only and misses some. The table records about 200,000 clones, more than 75% of them present only once. CDR1 KGHSH and CDR2 LQKENI come from the germline V gene. V was pared by 10 bases and J by 1 base, with 4 bases of the junction left unmatched. The CDR3 has 13 residues. The sample originates from a study of cytomegalovirus exposure and HLA in healthy donors. These donors were members of the approximately 120-subject validation cohort, a group separate from the roughly 670-subject first cohort.

The sequencing input was PBMCs. The source is a young woman in good health and CMV-seropositive. The V call is TRBV18, the J call TRBJ1-5; 7 positions match TRBD1. The chain's CDR3 is CATQGGSNQPQHF. CDR3 coding DNA: TGTGCCACCCAAGGGGGCAGCAATCAGCCCCAGCATTTT.